The rows below give T cell receptor beta chains drawn from one sample of a study of CD8 T cells in ankylosing spondylitis. TCRdb recomputed calls from the 5' RACE reads with MiXCR, one row per CDR3 protein. The sample lists a few hundred thousand distinct CDR3 sequences; about 10% were seen once. The sequenced sample was blood, either unsorted or a sorted T cell fraction (not recorded which). The source is a male donor with ankylosing spondylitis or in good health (not recorded which). Both conserved end residues are part of each CDR3. D genes are given only for firm matches. Part of the rows lack a size; the others show once, few, many or a class for expanded clones.

abundance: many; v_gene: TRBV24-1; j_gene: TRBJ2-1; d_gene: TRBD2; CDR3nt: TGTGCCACCGGTACTAGCGGGGGGAACAATGAGCAGTTCTTC; CDR3aa: CATGTSGGNNEQFF
abundance: many; v_gene: TRBV12-3/TRBV12-4; j_gene: TRBJ2-5; d_gene: TRBD2; CDR3nt: TGTGCCAGCAGACTAGCGGGGGAAGAGACCCAGTACTTC; CDR3aa: CASRLAGEETQYF
abundance: -; v_gene: TRBV11-1; j_gene: TRBJ2-7; d_gene: -; CDR3nt: TGTGCCAGCAGCTCCTTAAGTGAGCAGTACTTC; CDR3aa: CASSSLSEQYF
abundance: -; v_gene: TRBV9; j_gene: TRBJ2-7; d_gene: TRBD1; CDR3nt: TGTGCCAGCAGCGTGACAGGGGAAGTATACGAGCAGTACTTC; CDR3aa: CASSVTGEVYEQYF
abundance: few; v_gene: TRBV20-1; j_gene: TRBJ2-1; d_gene: -; CDR3nt: TGCAGTGCTAGAGATAACGGCAGGGGCCAAGACCTTTGGAATGAGCAGTTCTTC; CDR3aa: CSARDNGRGQDLWNEQFF
abundance: many; v_gene: TRBV19; j_gene: TRBJ1-1; d_gene: -; CDR3nt: TGTGCCAGTAGTAAATGGGGAAGGGATGAAGCTTTCTTT; CDR3aa: CASSKWGRDEAFF
abundance: many; v_gene: TRBV7-8; j_gene: TRBJ2-3; d_gene: -; CDR3nt: TGTGCCAGCAGCCCCACTGACGGCGGTAGCACAGATACGCAGTATTTT; CDR3aa: CASSPTDGGSTDTQYF
abundance: few; v_gene: TRBV2; j_gene: TRBJ2-5; d_gene: TRBD2; CDR3nt: TGTGCCAGCAGTGAGGGAAGCGGGGGGTTTTCCCAGTACTTC; CDR3aa: CASSEGSGGFSQYF
abundance: few; v_gene: TRBV3-1; j_gene: TRBJ2-3; d_gene: -; CDR3nt: TGTGCCAGCAGCCAAGATCCAGGGGTTAGCACAGATACGCAGTATTTT; CDR3aa: CASSQDPGVSTDTQYF
abundance: many; v_gene: TRBV11-2; j_gene: TRBJ1-1; d_gene: -; CDR3nt: TGTGCCAGCAGCTTAGAGTTCAGTGAAGCTTTCTTT; CDR3aa: CASSLEFSEAFF
abundance: few; v_gene: TRBV5-1; j_gene: TRBJ1-2; d_gene: TRBD1; CDR3nt: TGCGCCAGCAGAGAGACAGGGGGCTATGGCTACACCTTC; CDR3aa: CASRETGGYGYTF
abundance: many; v_gene: TRBV20-1; j_gene: TRBJ2-2; d_gene: -; CDR3nt: TGCAGTGCTCTCCAGGGGAAAAGGGGCGGGGAGCTGTTTTTT; CDR3aa: CSALQGKRGGELFF
abundance: few; v_gene: TRBV5-4; j_gene: TRBJ2-4; d_gene: TRBD1; CDR3nt: TGTGCCAGCAGCTCCGGGACAGGGCGGACCAAAAACATTCAGTACTTC; CDR3aa: CASSSGTGRTKNIQYF
abundance: many; v_gene: TRBV12-3/TRBV12-4; j_gene: TRBJ2-3; d_gene: TRBD1; CDR3nt: TGTGCCAGCAGCGGGGACAGCCGCACAGATACGCAGTATTTT; CDR3aa: CASSGDSRTDTQYF
abundance: few; v_gene: TRBV7-9; j_gene: TRBJ2-3; d_gene: TRBD2; CDR3nt: TGTGCCAGCAGTGAAAGCGGGGAGTACACAGATACGCAGTATTTT; CDR3aa: CASSESGEYTDTQYF
abundance: many; v_gene: TRBV5-1; j_gene: TRBJ1-1; d_gene: -; CDR3nt: TGCGCCAGCAGCTCTTGGGCCTTGAACACTGAAGCTTTCTTT; CDR3aa: CASSSWALNTEAFF
abundance: many; v_gene: TRBV20-1; j_gene: TRBJ1-5; d_gene: -; CDR3nt: TGCAGTGCTAGAGATTTCGCAGTAAATCAGCCCCAGCATTTT; CDR3aa: CSARDFAVNQPQHF
abundance: -; v_gene: TRBV15; j_gene: TRBJ2-3; d_gene: -; CDR3nt: TGTGCCACCAGCAGGGGCCTCAGACAGGAACTAATTACGCAGTATTTT; CDR3aa: CATSRGLRQELITQYF
abundance: many; v_gene: TRBV29-1; j_gene: TRBJ2-2; d_gene: TRBD1; CDR3nt: TGCAGCGTTGCTCGACAGGGGTACACCGGGGAGCTGTTTTTT; CDR3aa: CSVARQGYTGELFF
abundance: many; v_gene: TRBV12-3/TRBV12-4; j_gene: TRBJ1-5; d_gene: TRBD1; CDR3nt: TGTGCCAGCAGTTTATTTTCTGGCGACAGGGACAATCAGCCCCAGCATTTT; CDR3aa: CASSLFSGDRDNQPQHF
abundance: -; v_gene: TRBV7-3; j_gene: TRBJ2-6; d_gene: TRBD1; CDR3nt: TGTGCCAGCAGCCTAAGGGGGCAGGGGGCGACTGGGGCCAACGTCCTGACTTTC; CDR3aa: CASSLRGQGATGANVLTF
abundance: many; v_gene: TRBV12-3/TRBV12-4; j_gene: TRBJ1-1; d_gene: -; CDR3nt: TGTGCCAGCACCGCATTTCAGGGACCAAGCGCTGAAGCTTTCTTT; CDR3aa: CASTAFQGPSAEAFF
abundance: many; v_gene: TRBV24-1; j_gene: TRBJ2-3; d_gene: -; CDR3nt: TGTGCCACCAGTGATTTATACGGGGAGAGCACAGATACGCAGTATTTT; CDR3aa: CATSDLYGESTDTQYF
abundance: -; v_gene: TRBV15; j_gene: TRBJ1-5; d_gene: TRBD1; CDR3nt: TGTGCCACCAGCGCGGGACAGGCGGTGGAGCCCCAGCATTTT; CDR3aa: CATSAGQAVEPQHF
abundance: -; v_gene: TRBV7-3; j_gene: TRBJ1-3; d_gene: -; CDR3nt: TGTGCCAGCAGTTCTCGAAACTCGGGTTCGGGAAACACCATATATTTT; CDR3aa: CASSSRNSGSGNTIYF
abundance: few; v_gene: TRBV12-3/TRBV12-4; j_gene: TRBJ1-1; d_gene: -; CDR3nt: TGTGCCAGCCATGGGGCTCCGGGACGCCGAAACACTGAAGCTTTCTTT; CDR3aa: CASHGAPGRRNTEAFF
abundance: many; v_gene: TRBV12-3/TRBV12-4; j_gene: TRBJ2-7; d_gene: -; CDR3nt: TGTGCCAGCAGTCTTCAAGGACAGGAGCAGTACTTC; CDR3aa: CASSLQGQEQYF
abundance: many; v_gene: TRBV3-1; j_gene: TRBJ2-7; d_gene: TRBD1; CDR3nt: TGTGCCAGCAGCCACCGACAGGGCCTAACCTCCTACGAGCAGTACTTC; CDR3aa: CASSHRQGLTSYEQYF
abundance: many; v_gene: TRBV5-1; j_gene: TRBJ2-4; d_gene: -; CDR3nt: TGCGCCAGCAGCTTGGAGGGGGGTCTCTCCAAAAACATTCAGTACTTC; CDR3aa: CASSLEGGLSKNIQYF
abundance: -; v_gene: TRBV7-9; j_gene: TRBJ2-2; d_gene: -; CDR3nt: TGTGCCCCTCACCGTGGCAGCATCACCGGGGAGCTGTTTTTT; CDR3aa: CAPHRGSITGELFF
abundance: few; v_gene: TRBV28; j_gene: TRBJ2-2; d_gene: -; CDR3nt: TGTGCCAGCAGTTTATTACCTACGGCCGCCGAGGAGCTGTTTTTT; CDR3aa: CASSLLPTAAEELFF
abundance: -; v_gene: TRBV6-1; j_gene: TRBJ2-3; d_gene: TRBD1; CDR3nt: TGTGCCAGCAAAGACCGCAGGGGGATCACAGATACGCAGTATTTT; CDR3aa: CASKDRRGITDTQYF